The 21 T cell receptor beta chains below come from one sample, sequenced in a study of vaccination effects on CD4 cells after COVID-19. Sequencing was preceded by expansion of antigen-specific CD4+ T cells with viral peptide pools in the ViraFEST assay. Following an approximately eleven-day culture, CD4+ T cells were purified. According to the study, vaccine recipients showed no prior SARS-CoV-2 infection and negative nucleocapsid antibodies. Their recognized antigens are unknown. Libraries were prepared by immunoSEQ multiplex PCR; TCRdb keeps only in-frame clonotypes and omits some of them. Of tens of thousands of clones listed, around 76% are singletons. This sample comprised CD4+ T cells from PBMCs cultured with HCoV-OC43 spike peptides, obtained before COVID-19 vaccination. Subset defined: HCoV-OC43 spike overlapping peptide pool stimulation. These receptor sequences come from a human donor who received a COVID-19 vaccine.

V gene TRBV5-6 combines with J gene TRBJ1-1, with 12 bases matching TRBD1. CDR1 and CDR2 (germline): SGHDT, YYEEEE. The CDR3 runs 16 residues. The V and J ends lost 4 bases and 7 bases, in that order; junction bases with no gene match: 11. CDR3 in amino acids: CASSHFPGQGAIEAFF. The CDR3 nucleotides are TGTGCCAGCAGCCATTTTCCGGGACAGGGGGCTATTGAAGCTTTCTTT.

A single count supports this clone. The V call is TRBV5-8, the J call TRBJ2-3; D call uncertain. Trimming cost V 7 bases and J 2 bases, with 14 bases left between them. CDR3 size: 14 residues. Germline CDR1 and CDR2: SGHTS and YDEGEE. CDR3 sequence reads: CASPSTFHTDTQYF. CDR3 nucleotide sequence: TGTGCCAGCCCCAGCACCTTCCACACAGATACGCAGTATTTT.

J is TRBJ2-7 and V is TRBV2; the D gene could be TRBD1 or TRBD2 (5 bases each). Germline assignment: CDR1 SNHLY and CDR2 FYNNEI. Trimming cost V 7 bases and J 3 bases, with 16 bases left between them. CDR3 length: 14 amino acids. The CDR3 protein is CASTGLPSGYEQYV. CDR3 DNA sequence: TGTGCCAGCACGGGGCTCCCAAGCGGCTACGAGCAGTACGTC.

The chain recombines TRBV11-2 with TRBJ2-1; TRBD2 matches at 8 bases. Trimming took 6 bases from V and 2 from J; bases not matched to a gene: 3. The CDR3 spans 14 residues. Germline lookup yields CDR1 SGHAT and CDR2 FQNNGV. In DNA form, the CDR3 reads TGTGCCAGCAGGGGTAGCGGGGCCTACAATGAGCAGTTCTTC. Amino acid sequence: CASRGSGAYNEQFF.

This clone was detected only a few times. J is TRBJ2-1 and V is TRBV9, with D perhaps matching TRBD1 or TRBD2 (7 bases each). Germline V CDR1 and CDR2: SGDLS, YYNGEE. V lost 4 bases and J 6 bases, leaving 20 bases between the germline ends. This CDR3 is built from 16 residues. The CDR3 here is CASSRGGAGAGNEQFF. CDR3 nucleotides: TGTGCCAGCAGCAGAGGGGGCGCGGGGGCTGGCAATGAGCAGTTCTTC.

V and J are TRBV4-1 and TRBJ2-1; D is uncertain. Germline CDR1 reads MGHRA; CDR2 reads YSYEKL. The CDR3 loop spans 14 amino acids. Trimming left V 1 base short and J 7 bases short, with 11 bases between. CDR3: CASSQARQGNEQFF. The CDR3 coding sequence is TGCGCCAGCAGCCAAGCGCGACAAGGGAATGAGCAGTTCTTC.

This clone appeared a single time. V is TRBV10-2 and J is TRBJ2-5; no reliable D call. Trimming left V 2 bases short and J 5 bases short, with 12 bases between. Germline V gene data show CDR1 as WSHSY and CDR2 as SAAADI. The CDR3 extends over 14 amino acids. CDR3 protein: CASSELGWAETQYF. The CDR3 bases are TGCGCCAGCAGTGAGCTAGGCTGGGCGGAGACCCAGTACTTC.

The chain joins TRBV3-1 (or the pseudogene TRBV3-2) to TRBJ2-3; no reliable D call. This CDR3 comprises 13 residues. V was cut by 2 bases and J by 2 bases, with 5 bases left in between. Germline V gene data show CDR1 as LGHDT and CDR2 as YNNKEL (reference sequence). The CDR3 loop reads CASSQRTTDTQYF. CDR3 coding DNA: TGTGCCAGCAGCCAACGGACCACAGATACGCAGTATTTT.

This clone was seen more than once but under ten times. This rearrangement joins TRBV7-8 to TRBJ1-5; D might be TRBD1 (6 bases). CDR1 is SGHVS, CDR2 FQNEAQ, per germline. This CDR3 region has 14 residues. The V end lost 5 bases, the J end lost 9 bases, and 17 bases lay between the germline ends. The CDR3 DNA sequence: TGTGCCAGCAGCAGCAGGCACAGGGAGGGGCCCCAGCATTTT. Translated, it gives CASSSRHREGPQHF.

In the case of this clone: Additional DNA sequences in this sample encode the identical CDR3. The gene calls are TRBV5-1 and TRBJ1-4, with a tentative D call TRBD1 (5 bases). Germline CDR1 is SGHRS and CDR2 is YFSETQ. This CDR3 comprises 15 residues. V was pared by 0 bases and J by 0 bases, with 6 bases between. CDR3 amino acids: CASSLGGATNEKLFF. For the CDR3, the DNA is TGCGCCAGCAGCTTGGGGGGGGCAACTAATGAAAAACTGTTTTTT.

The chain is built from TRBV11-3 and TRBJ2-2; D ambiguous. V shed 1 base and J shed 6 bases, with 9 bases lying between them. The germline CDR1 and CDR2 sequences are SGHNT and YENEEA. This CDR3 is built from 14 residues. The CDR3 bases are TGTGCCAGCAGCTTAGGTGGAAGTCCCGGGGAGCTGTTTTTT. This codes for CASSLGGSPGELFF.

This clone was observed a few times. Here the CDR3 DNA reads TGTGCCAGCAGCTTAGCCCGGGACAGAAAACAGTTCTTC. It encodes CASSLARDRKQFF. The chain links TRBV7-2 to TRBJ2-1; TRBD1 agrees at 7 bases. V shed 0 bases, J shed 13 bases, and the junction held 6 bases outside the gene matches. The CDR3 extends over 13 amino acids. Germline V gene sequence: CDR1 SGHTA, CDR2 FQGNSA.

The sample holds one count of this clone. The chain uses TRBV6-6 and TRBJ1-3; a weak D match, TRBD1 (6 bases). Looked up from germline, CDR1 is MNHNY and CDR2 is SVGAGI (reference sequence). V was cut by 5 bases and J by 2 bases, with 16 bases left in between. The length of the CDR3 is 16 residues. The CDR3 DNA sequence: TGTGCCAGCAGTCCACAACACAGGGTAGCTGGAAACACCATATATTTT. Translated, it gives CASSPQHRVAGNTIYF.

This clone has just a few counts. The rearrangement joins TRBV10-1 to TRBJ2-7; 7 bases match TRBD1. The CDR3 totals 13 residues. Trimming cost V 3 bases and J 6 bases; bases outside gene matches: 5. The germline CDR1 and CDR2 sequences are WNHNN and SYGVQD (reference sequence). CDR3 sequence (DNA): TGCGCCAGCAGTGACCGACAGGGTGGCGAGCAGTACGTC. This encodes CASSDRQGGEQYV.

This clone appeared once. The gene calls are TRBV10-2 and TRBJ2-3; no clear D gene. CDR3 length equals 17 residues. Between the trimmed V and J ends, which lost 2 bases and 1 base, there was a span of 16 bases. Germline V CDR1 and CDR2: WSHSY, SAAADI. The DNA for the CDR3 is TGCGCCAGCAGTGAGATGGGGTTTGCCATCCGCACAGATACGCAGTATTTT. Translating gives CASSEMGFAIRTDTQYF.

J is TRBJ2-5 and V is TRBV12-3 or TRBV12-4, with 7 positions matching TRBD1. This CDR3 contains 13 residues. The trim removed 5 bases at V and 1 base at J, leaving 1 base unmatched. CDR3 loop: CASSGDSQETQYF. In DNA, the CDR3 is TGTGCCAGCAGTGGGGACAGCCAAGAGACCCAGTACTTC.

The chain links TRBV9 to TRBJ2-1; 7 bases align to TRBD2. There are 17 residues in the CDR3. The V gene's germline CDR1 is SGDLS and CDR2 YYNGEE. The junction had 6 bases not matched to a gene; V was cut back by 0 bases and J by 0 bases. The CDR3 DNA reads TGTGCCAGCAGCGTAGATGTGGGGGGGAGCTCCTACAATGAGCAGTTCTTC. Its protein product is CASSVDVGGSSYNEQFF. Full variable domain (missing parts from reference TRBV9 and TRBJ2-1): DSGVTQTPKHLITATGQRVTLRCSPRSGDLSVYWYQQSLDQGLQFLIQYYNGEERAKGNILERFSAQQFPDLHSELNLSSLELGDSALYFCASSVDVGGSSYNEQFFGPGTRLTVL.

The chain joins TRBV5-1 to TRBJ2-1; D is ambiguous. The germline CDR1 and CDR2 sequences are SGHRS and YFSETQ. Trimming took off 0 bases at V and 2 bases at J, with 9 bases between the two ends. The CDR3 has 15 residues. This CDR3 is CASSLVGSTYNEQFF. The CDR3 coding sequence is TGCGCCAGCAGCTTGGTGGGATCCACCTACAATGAGCAGTTCTTC.

This clone showed up just a few times. V usage is TRBV4-1 and J usage is TRBJ2-2; 9 bases are a match to TRBD1. The CDR3 has 16 residues. Germline V gene lookup returns CDR1 MGHRA and CDR2 YSYEKL. The J segment lost 5 bases and the V segment lost 1 base, leaving 5 bases of the junction unmatched. The chain's CDR3 is CASSQVSDRGTGELFF. For the CDR3, the DNA is TGCGCCAGCAGCCAAGTGTCTGACAGGGGGACCGGGGAGCTGTTTTTT.

This chain joins TRBV6-5 and TRBJ1-6, with D tentatively TRBD1 (5 bases). Germline V gene lookup returns CDR1 MNHEY and CDR2 SVGAGI. This CDR3 has 15 residues. The ends were cut back, 6 bases at V and 3 bases at J, with 12 bases in the middle. CDR3 nucleotide sequence: TGTGCCAGCAGATTGACAGTTCTCTATAATTCACCCCTCCACTTT. Protein sequence: CASRLTVLYNSPLHF.

The J gene is TRBJ2-2, the V gene TRBV6-6; D unresolved. Germline V gene sequence: CDR1 MNHNY, CDR2 SVGAGI (reference sequence). V shed 7 bases and J shed 1 base, with 7 bases lying between them. This CDR3 contains 13 residues. CDR3 region: CASTYLNTGELFF. CDR3 bases: TGTGCCAGCACCTACCTGAACACCGGGGAGCTGTTTTTT.